This T cell receptor beta chain appears in the sequencing data of a study of shared clonotypes between healthy human individuals. Study-wide background: Samples came from two female and a few male donors aged 18 to 49.

Some clones are missing from TCRdb's copy, which holds only in-frame ones; the method was immunoSEQ multiplex PCR. This sample yields about 1,900,000 clones, of which about 95% are seen a single time; roughly 1.2% belongs to the top ten. Findings and limits, study-wide: The low donor count limited represented genetic and exposure-history diversity. Estimated richness values were generally larger in naive subsets than in memory subsets.

Regarding this clone: The antigen is unknown.

Germline V gene lookup returns CDR1 MDHEN and CDR2 SYDVKM. The CDR3 extends over 15 amino acids. V shed 2 bases and J 5 bases; nucleotides not matched to a gene: 5. Terminally differentiated effector memory CD45RA+ cells were left out of the naive CD8 fraction, which was CD45RO-negative and positively selected for CCR7. Sequencing was done on a sample of naive CD8+ T cells sorted from blood. The origin of this receptor is a man between 18 and 29 years old in good health. The V and J genes are TRBV28 and TRBJ2-5; TRBD1 aligns across 10 bases. CDR3 region: CASSLDRDRGETQYF. The CDR3 coding sequence is TGTGCCAGCAGTTTAGACCGGGACAGGGGCGAGACCCAGTACTTC.